What follows are 9 T cell receptor beta chains derived from one specimen sequenced in a study of shared clonotypes between healthy human individuals. CD8 cells regarded as naive lacked CD45RO, were positively chosen for CCR7, and omitted terminally differentiated effector memory CD45RA+ cells. Some clones are missing from TCRdb's copy, which holds only in-frame ones; the method was immunoSEQ multiplex PCR. This sample has millions of clones, with over 85% found just once. The sample taken for sequencing was naive CD8+ T cells sorted from blood. Receptor source: a man younger than 35 in good health.

The chain has TRBV5-6 and TRBJ2-7; 7 nucleotides match TRBD2. The junction had 8 bases not matched to a gene; V was cut back by 9 bases and J by 2 bases. The CDR3 runs to 13 residues. Per the germline V gene, CDR1 is SGHDT and CDR2 is YYEEEE. The DNA of the CDR3 is TGTGCCACCCAGATGGCGGGGGCCTACGAGCAGTACTTC. Protein: CATQMAGAYEQYF.

This clone appeared once. The gene calls are TRBV5-1 and TRBJ2-3; D gene ambiguous. Germline CDR1 SGHRS, CDR2 YFSETQ. Deletions cut 0 bases from V and 6 bases from J, with 11 bases between. The CDR3 covers 14 residues. CDR3 amino acids: CASSLGKGVDTQYF. CDR3 coding DNA: TGCGCCAGCAGCTTGGGTAAAGGAGTGGATACGCAGTATTTT.

Comment on this clone: Other DNA sequences within the sample encode an identical CDR3. This chain uses TRBV27 with TRBJ2-4; either TRBD1 or TRBD2 may supply D (5 bases each). V was clipped by 6 bases and J by 1 base, with 7 bases between them. The CDR3 totals 13 residues. Per germline, CDR1 MNHEY and CDR2 SMNVEV (reference sequence). The CDR3 sequence is CASSWGAKNIQYF. CDR3 nucleotides: TGTGCCAGCAGCTGGGGGGCCAAAAACATTCAGTACTTC.

About this clone: Other DNA sequences of this sample code for an identical CDR3. This chain uses TRBV27 with TRBJ2-7, with 9 bases aligning to TRBD2. The V gene end was trimmed by 6 bases and the J gene end by 0 bases; junction bases not matched to a gene: 0. Germline CDR1 and CDR2: MNHEY and SMNVEV (reference sequence). The CDR3 loop spans 13 amino acids. The CDR3 nucleotides are TGTGCCAGCAGACTAGCGGGCTCCTACGAGCAGTACTTC. Translation: CASRLAGSYEQYF.

V gene TRBV12-5 combines with J gene TRBJ1-3; 7 nucleotides match TRBD1. CDR3 length: 17 amino acids. Trimming removed 4 bases from V and 0 bases from J; junction bases left unmatched: 9. Per the germline V gene, CDR1 is LGHNT and CDR2 is FRNRAP. The CDR3 DNA reads as TGTGCTAGTGGTTCCCTTGCGGGGACAGCCTCTGGAAACACCATATATTTT. This sequence encodes CASGSLAGTASGNTIYF.

The chain couples TRBV7-6 to TRBJ2-1, with D possibly matching TRBD2 (6 bases). The V and J ends lost 4 bases and 8 bases respectively, with 9 bases between them. Per germline, CDR1 SGHVS and CDR2 FNYEAQ. The CDR3 loop spans 12 amino acids. As DNA, the CDR3 is TGTGCCAGCAGCTCCGGGAGTGATGAGCAGTTCTTC. As protein: CASSSGSDEQFF.

On this clone: Distinct nucleotide sequences in the sample also encode this CDR3. This chain connects TRBV6-5 to TRBJ2-7; 10 positions agree with TRBD1. V was pared by 8 bases and J by 1 base, with 2 bases of the junction left unmatched. CDR3 length: 13 amino acids. Germline V gene sequence: CDR1 MNHEY, CDR2 SVGAGI. CDR3 residues: CASGQGVSYEQYF. CDR3 coding DNA: TGTGCCAGCGGACAGGGGGTATCCTACGAGCAGTACTTC.

The chain combines TRBV6-5 with TRBJ1-2; 7 bases map to TRBD1. Germline V lookup: CDR1 MNHEY, CDR2 SVGAGI. V dropped 2 bases and J dropped 7; count of bases not matched to a gene: 4. CDR3 size: 13 residues. CDR3 in amino acids: CASSYGGGLGYTF. DNA for the CDR3: TGTGCCAGCAGTTACGGAGGGGGCCTTGGCTACACCTTC.

The V gene is TRBV27, the J gene TRBJ2-7; D remains ambiguous. Germline-derived CDR1 and CDR2 are MNHEY and SMNVEV (reference sequence). Trimming left V 2 bases short and J 5 bases short, with 13 bases between. The CDR3 is 14 residues long. The CDR3 loop is CASSLIETGHEQYF. As DNA, the CDR3 is TGTGCCAGCAGTTTAATCGAAACGGGCCACGAGCAGTACTTC.